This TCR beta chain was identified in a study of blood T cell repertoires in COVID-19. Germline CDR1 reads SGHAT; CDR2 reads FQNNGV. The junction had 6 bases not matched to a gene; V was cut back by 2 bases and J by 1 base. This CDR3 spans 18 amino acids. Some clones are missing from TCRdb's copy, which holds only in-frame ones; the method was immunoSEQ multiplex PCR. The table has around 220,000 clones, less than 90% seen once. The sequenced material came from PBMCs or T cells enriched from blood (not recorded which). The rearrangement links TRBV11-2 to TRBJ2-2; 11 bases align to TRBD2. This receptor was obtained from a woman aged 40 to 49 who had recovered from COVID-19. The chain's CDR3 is CASSLFLTSGRNTGELFF. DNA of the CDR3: TGTGCCAGCAGCTTATTTCTTACTAGCGGGAGGAACACCGGGGAGCTGTTTTTT.